This T cell receptor (beta chain) was identified during a study of T cell responses to AZD1222 COVID-19 vaccine. The length of the CDR3 is 15 residues. Germline CDR1 and CDR2: MDHEN and SYDVKM. J gave up 5 bases and V 5 bases, and 6 bases lay outside the gene matches. Only in-frame clones appear in the TCRdb table, and some are missing; sequencing was by immunoSEQ multiplex PCR. The sample lists approximately 110,000 clones, more than 75% seen once, with about 10% in the top ten. The sample here was peripheral blood, taken on day 0 of AZD1222 vaccination. This chain connects TRBV28 to TRBJ1-4; TRBD1 matches 9 bases. This sequence was found in an adult in good health. CDR3 amino acids: CASSAPGQGNEKLFF. The DNA of the CDR3 is TGTGCCAGCAGTGCCCCGGGACAGGGAAATGAAAAACTGTTTTTT.